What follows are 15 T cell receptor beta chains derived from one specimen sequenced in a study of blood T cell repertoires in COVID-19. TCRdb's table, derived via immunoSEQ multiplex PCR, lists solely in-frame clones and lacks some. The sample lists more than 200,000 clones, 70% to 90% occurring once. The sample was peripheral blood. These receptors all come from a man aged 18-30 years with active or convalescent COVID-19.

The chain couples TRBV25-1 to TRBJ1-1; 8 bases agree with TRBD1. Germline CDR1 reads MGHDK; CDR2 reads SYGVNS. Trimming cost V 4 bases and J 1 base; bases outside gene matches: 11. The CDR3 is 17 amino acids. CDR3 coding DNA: TGTGCCAGCAGTGGTGGGACAGGACCTATTCCGAACACTGAAGCTTTCTTT. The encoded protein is CASSGGTGPIPNTEAFF.

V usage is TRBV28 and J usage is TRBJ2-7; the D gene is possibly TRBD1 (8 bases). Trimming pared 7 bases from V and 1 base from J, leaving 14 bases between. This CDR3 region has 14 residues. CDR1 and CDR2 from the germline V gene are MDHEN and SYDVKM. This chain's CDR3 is CASMGGDRSYEQYF. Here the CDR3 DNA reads TGTGCCAGCATGGGGGGGGACAGGTCCTACGAGCAGTACTTC.

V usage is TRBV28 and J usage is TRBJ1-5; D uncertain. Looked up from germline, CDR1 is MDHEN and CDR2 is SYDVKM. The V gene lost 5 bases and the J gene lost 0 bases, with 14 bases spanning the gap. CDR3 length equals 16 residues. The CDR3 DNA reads TGTGCCAGCAGTCTAGCAGTAGGTGGTAGCAATCAGCCCCAGCATTTT. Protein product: CASSLAVGGSNQPQHF.

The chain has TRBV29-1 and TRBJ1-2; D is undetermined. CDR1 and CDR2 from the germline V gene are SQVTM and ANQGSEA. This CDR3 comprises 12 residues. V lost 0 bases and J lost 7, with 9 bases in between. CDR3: CSVEDPGFGYTF. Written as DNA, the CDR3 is TGCAGCGTTGAAGATCCCGGGTTTGGCTACACCTTC.

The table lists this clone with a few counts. The CDR3 sequence is CASSLFAEAFF. Written as DNA, the CDR3 is TGTGCCAGCAGCCTCTTCGCTGAAGCTTTCTTT. The genes are TRBV7-9 and TRBJ1-1; no firm D call. Between the trimmed V and J ends, which lost 5 bases and 6 bases, there was a span of 7 bases. The CDR3 is 11 amino acids. Per germline, CDR1 SEHNR and CDR2 FQNEAQ (reference sequence).

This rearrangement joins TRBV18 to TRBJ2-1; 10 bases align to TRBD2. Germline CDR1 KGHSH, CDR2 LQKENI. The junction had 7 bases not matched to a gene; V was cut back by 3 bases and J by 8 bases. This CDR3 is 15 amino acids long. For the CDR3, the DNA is TGTGCCAGCTCACCTCTAGCGGGAGCTTCCGATGAGCAGTTCTTC. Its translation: CASSPLAGASDEQFF.

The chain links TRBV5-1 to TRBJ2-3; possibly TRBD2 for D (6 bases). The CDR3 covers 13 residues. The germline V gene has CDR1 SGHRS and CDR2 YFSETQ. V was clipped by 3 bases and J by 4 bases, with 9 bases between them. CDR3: CASSSRDSDTQYF. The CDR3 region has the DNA TGCGCCAGCAGCTCCCGGGACTCAGATACGCAGTATTTT.

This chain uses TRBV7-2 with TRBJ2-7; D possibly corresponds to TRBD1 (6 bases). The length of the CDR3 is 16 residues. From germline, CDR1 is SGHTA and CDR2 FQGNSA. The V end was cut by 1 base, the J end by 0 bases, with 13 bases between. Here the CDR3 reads CASSLVSQGSSYEQYF. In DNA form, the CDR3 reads TGTGCCAGCAGCTTAGTTTCTCAGGGGAGCTCCTACGAGCAGTACTTC.

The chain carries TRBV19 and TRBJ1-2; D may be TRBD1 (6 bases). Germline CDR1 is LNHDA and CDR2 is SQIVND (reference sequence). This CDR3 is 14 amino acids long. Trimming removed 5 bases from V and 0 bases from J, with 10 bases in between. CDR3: CASSDRTANYGYTF. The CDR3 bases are TGTGCCAGTAGTGACAGGACAGCTAACTATGGCTACACCTTC.

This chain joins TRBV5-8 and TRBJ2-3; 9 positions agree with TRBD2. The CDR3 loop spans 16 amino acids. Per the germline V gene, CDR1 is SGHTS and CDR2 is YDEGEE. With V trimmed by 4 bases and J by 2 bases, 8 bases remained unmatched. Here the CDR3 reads CASSTLAGEYTDTQYF. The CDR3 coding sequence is TGTGCCAGCAGCACTTTAGCGGGGGAATACACAGATACGCAGTATTTT. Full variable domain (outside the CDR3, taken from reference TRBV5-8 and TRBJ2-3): EAGVTQSPTHLIKTRGQQATLRCSPISGHTSVYWYQQALGLGLQFLLWYDEGEERNRGNFPPRFSGRQFPNYSSELNVNALELEDSALYLCASSTLAGEYTDTQYFGPGTRLTVL.

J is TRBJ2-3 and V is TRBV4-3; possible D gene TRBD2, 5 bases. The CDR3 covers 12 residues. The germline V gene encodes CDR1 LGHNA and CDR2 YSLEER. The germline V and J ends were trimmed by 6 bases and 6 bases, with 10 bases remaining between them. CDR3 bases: TGCGCCAGCAGTCCGGACTCTGATACGCAGTATTTT. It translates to CASSPDSDTQYF.

The CDR3 loop is CASSYGVPGQGTASYF. Written as DNA, the CDR3 is TGTGCCAGCAGCTATGGAGTCCCGGGACAGGGGACGGCCTCGTACTTC. The V call is TRBV3-1 (or the pseudogene TRBV3-2), the J call TRBJ2-7, with TRBD1 identical over 10 bases. Germline-derived CDR1 and CDR2 are LGHDT and YNNKEL (reference sequence). After removal of 5 bases from V and 12 bases from J, the junction contained 19 bases not matched to a gene. The CDR3 runs to 16 residues.

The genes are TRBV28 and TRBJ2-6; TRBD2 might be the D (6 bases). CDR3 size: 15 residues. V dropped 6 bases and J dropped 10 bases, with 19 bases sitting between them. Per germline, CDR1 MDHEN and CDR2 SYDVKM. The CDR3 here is CASSLSGVAANVLTF. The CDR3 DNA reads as TGTGCCAGCAGCCTCTCGGGAGTGGCGGCGAACGTCCTGACTTTC. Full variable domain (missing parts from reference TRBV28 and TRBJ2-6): DVKVTQSSRYLVKRTGEKVFLECVQDMDHENMFWYRQDPGLGLRLIYFSYDVKMKEKGDIPEGYSVSREKKERFSLILESASTNQTSMYLCASSLSGVAANVLTFGAGSRLTVL.

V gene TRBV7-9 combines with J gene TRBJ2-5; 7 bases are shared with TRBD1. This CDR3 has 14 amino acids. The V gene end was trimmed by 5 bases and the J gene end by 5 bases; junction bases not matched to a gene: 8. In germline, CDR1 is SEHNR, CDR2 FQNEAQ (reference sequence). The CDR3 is CASSRPGGGETQYF. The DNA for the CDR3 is TGTGCCAGCAGCCGCCCAGGGGGTGGGGAGACCCAGTACTTC. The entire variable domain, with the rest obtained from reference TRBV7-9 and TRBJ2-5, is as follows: DTGVSQNPRHKITKRGQNVTFRCDPISEHNRLYWYRQTLGQGPEFLTYFQNEAQLEKSRLLSDRFSAERPKGSFSTLEIQRTEQGDSAMYLCASSRPGGGETQYFGPGTRLLVL.

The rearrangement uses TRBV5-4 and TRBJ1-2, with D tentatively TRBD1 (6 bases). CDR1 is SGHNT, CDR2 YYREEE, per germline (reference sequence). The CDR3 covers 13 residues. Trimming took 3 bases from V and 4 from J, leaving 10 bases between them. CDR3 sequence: CASSYAGAYGYTF. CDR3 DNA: TGTGCCAGCAGCTACGCGGGGGCCTATGGCTACACCTTC.